This TCR beta chain was identified during a study of T cell responses to AZD1222 COVID-19 vaccine (TCRdb year 2021). About the investigation overall: Because spike-specific TCR depth and breadth did not differ between the two schedules, AZD1222 recipients who got a second dose at roughly 4 weeks were pooled with those who got a second dose at roughly 12 weeks. A total of just over 230 trial participants underwent TCR sequencing, of whom 200 to 220 had received two doses of AZD1222 and 26 had received two doses of the MenACWY control vaccine. Trial participants were enrolled into age subgroups of 18-55, 56-69 and 70-plus years, which contained roughly 140, 27 and 60 TCR-sequenced participants, respectively. Results the study describes overall, beyond this receptor: Conclusions about previously exposed vaccinees are limited because only six or seven AZD1222 recipients were SARS-CoV-2 seropositive at baseline. Participants were mostly white British and included more females than males, and it was suggested by the authors that clonal diversity may have been underestimated. Because no day 14 peak-response samples were available, repertoires were characterized only after the peak T cell response. Vaccine-associated CD4 TCRs spanned the whole spike protein, with dominant responses in regions 160-218 and 743-854. Epitopes outside the regions mutated in the B.1.351 and B.1.1.7 variants were reportedly recognized by nearly half of the unique spike-specific TCRs. In the small 56-69-year group, the increase in depth fell short of significance, most likely because of low power. After two AZD1222 doses, both the breadth and the depth of spike-specific TCRs were significantly higher than at day 0 and than in MenACWY recipients.

The sample's time point label, in plain terms: baseline before first vaccination. Vaccinee samples were obtained from the UK trials COV001 and COV002, which included a single-blind randomized controlled phase 2/3 trial of AZD1222 (ChAdOx1 nCoV-19) in healthy adults. Trial participant PBMC samples were collected at day 0 and day 28 after the second dose for TCRbeta chain sequencing. CDR1 and CDR2, per the germline V gene, are KGHDR and SFDVKD. V is cut by 9 bases and J by 6 bases, and the space between the germline ends is 20 bases. The CDR3 contains 14 residues, cysteine and phenylalanine counted. Kept here is only the CDR3 DNA, which spans 42 bases and is read in frame from base 1. To note about this clone: Its target antigen remains unknown. Base-call qualities are not available, and no considerably larger clone is one nucleotide away.

The CDR3 regions of human TCRbeta chains were subjected to immunosequencing. Per the authors' processing: TCRs in the repertoires were matched against a reference library of SARS-CoV-2-specific TCRs that had been generated with the MIRA antigen-specificity platform. Breadth meant the fraction of unique TCRs that were SARS-CoV-2-associated, whereas depth meant the fraction of total T cells that were SARS-CoV-2-associated. Each spike-specific TCR was assigned to its reactive spike region and to a CD4 or CD8 class using the MIRA data. Log10-transformed breadth and depth values were compared by one-way ANOVA with Sidak's multiple comparisons tests. Not all clones reach the TCRdb copy of this immuneACCESS table, which keeps in-frame sequences only. Checked studies attribute under half of the gap to unresolved V genes and leave the rest unexplained. V, J and clone size are those of that table, while D and trimming were read from the DNA. The sample records approximately 99,000 clones, 87% of which are singletons. The ten largest clonotypes hold around 3.1% of the sample.

The V and J genes are TRBV24-1 and TRBJ2-7; matching of 7 bases hints at TRBD2 as the D gene. The receptor's source is an adult in good health. The material was peripheral blood, obtained on day 0 of AZD1222 vaccination. CDR3 region: CATAFWGGLGEQYF. The nucleotide sequence reads TGTGCCACCGCATTCTGGGGGGGGCTGGGCGAGCAGTACTTC.